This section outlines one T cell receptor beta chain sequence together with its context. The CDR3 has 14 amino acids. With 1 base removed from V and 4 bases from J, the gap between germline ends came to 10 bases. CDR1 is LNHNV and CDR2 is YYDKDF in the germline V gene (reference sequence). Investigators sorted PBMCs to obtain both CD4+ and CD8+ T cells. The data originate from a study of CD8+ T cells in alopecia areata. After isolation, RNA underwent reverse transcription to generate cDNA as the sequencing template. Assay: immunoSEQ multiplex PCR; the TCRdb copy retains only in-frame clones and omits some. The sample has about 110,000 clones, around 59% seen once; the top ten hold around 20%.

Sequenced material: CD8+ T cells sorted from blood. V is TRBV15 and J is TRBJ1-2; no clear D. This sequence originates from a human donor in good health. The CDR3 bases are TGTGCCACCAGCAGAGCAAACGGTGGCTATGGCTACACCTTC. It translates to CATSRANGGYGYTF.